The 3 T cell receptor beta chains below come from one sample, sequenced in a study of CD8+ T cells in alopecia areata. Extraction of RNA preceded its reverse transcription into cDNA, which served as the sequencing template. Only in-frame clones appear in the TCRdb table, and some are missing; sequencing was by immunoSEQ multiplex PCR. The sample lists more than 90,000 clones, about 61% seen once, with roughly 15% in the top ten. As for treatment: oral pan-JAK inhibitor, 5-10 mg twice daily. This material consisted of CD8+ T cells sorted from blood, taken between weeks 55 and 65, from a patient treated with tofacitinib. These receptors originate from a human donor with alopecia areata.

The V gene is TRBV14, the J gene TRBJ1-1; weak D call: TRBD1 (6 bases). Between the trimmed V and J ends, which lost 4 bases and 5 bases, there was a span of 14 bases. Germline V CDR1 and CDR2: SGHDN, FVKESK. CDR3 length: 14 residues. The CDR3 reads CASSRRTGFTEAFF. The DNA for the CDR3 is TGTGCCAGCAGCCGCCGAACAGGGTTTACTGAAGCTTTCTTT.

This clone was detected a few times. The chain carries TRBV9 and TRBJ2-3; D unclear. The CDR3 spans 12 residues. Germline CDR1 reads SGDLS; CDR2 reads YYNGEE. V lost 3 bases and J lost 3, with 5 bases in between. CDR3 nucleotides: TGTGCCAGCAGCGGTCAAACAGATACGCAGTATTTT. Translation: CASSGQTDTQYF.

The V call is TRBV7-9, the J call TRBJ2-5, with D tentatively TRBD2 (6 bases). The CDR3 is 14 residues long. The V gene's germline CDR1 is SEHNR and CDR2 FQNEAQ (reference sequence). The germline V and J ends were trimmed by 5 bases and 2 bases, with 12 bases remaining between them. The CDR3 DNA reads TGTGCCAGCAGCCCCGACGGGGGACAAGAGACCCAGTACTTC. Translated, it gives CASSPDGGQETQYF.